The 30 T cell receptor beta chains in this list originate from one sample, sequenced in a study of glioma-infiltrating T cells after dendritic cell vaccination. Sequencing used immunoSEQ multiplex PCR; TCRdb keeps in-frame clones, though not all of them. In the table there are 100,000 or so clones, 85% to 90% of which are singletons. Time point given: after dendritic cell vaccination, including at tumor progression/relapse. The source was blood, collected after dendritic cell vaccination. These receptors all stem from a human donor with glioblastoma.

This clone was recorded once. Compared with germline, one end of the junction differs, possibly owing to a read error. In DNA, the CDR3 is TGTGCCAGTGCGGCGCGACAGGGCACTGGCTGCACCTTC. Translating gives CASAARQGTGCTF. The rearrangement uses TRBV19 and TRBJ1-2, with TRBD1 identical over 7 bases. This CDR3 contains 13 residues. Germline values: CDR1 LNHDA, CDR2 SQIVND (reference sequence).

This clone came up once. The chain links TRBV10-2 to TRBJ2-2, with a tentative D call TRBD1 (5 bases). The V gene's germline CDR1 is WSHSY and CDR2 SAAADI. Trimming cost V 3 bases and J 0 bases, with 8 bases left between them. The CDR3 is 15 amino acids. Written as DNA, the CDR3 is TGCGCCAGCAGTGAACAGGCCTCGAACACCGGGGAGCTGTTTTTT. It translates to CASSEQASNTGELFF.

This clone was seen a handful of times. This sequence joins TRBV5-1 and TRBJ1-1; D remains unclear. CDR1 and CDR2 from the germline V gene are SGHRS and YFSETQ. This CDR3 is 16 amino acids long. V lost 0 bases, J lost 0 bases, and 12 bases lay in between. The CDR3 nucleotides read TGCGCCAGCAGCTTGGGGAGGGCTACTATGAACACTGAAGCTTTCTTT. It codes for CASSLGRATMNTEAFF.

This clone was picked up a small number of times. J is TRBJ2-7 and V is TRBV6-5; D may be TRBD2 (5 bases). Trimming left V 8 bases short and J 0 bases short, with 11 bases between. CDR3 size: 13 residues. Germline CDR1 reads MNHEY; CDR2 reads SVGAGI. CDR3 in amino acids: CASALTSSYEQYF. The CDR3 nucleotides read TGTGCCAGCGCCTTAACTAGCTCCTACGAGCAGTACTTC.

The chain combines TRBV5-6 with TRBJ1-1, with 10 bases identical to TRBD1. The CDR3 consists of 15 residues. V lost 4 bases to trimming and J lost 3 bases; unmatched junction nucleotides: 6. Germline V lookup: CDR1 SGHDT, CDR2 YYEEEE. CDR3 region: CASSLPGQGDTEAFF. CDR3 nucleotide sequence: TGTGCCAGCAGCCTACCCGGACAGGGGGACACTGAAGCTTTCTTT.

The chain has TRBV9 and TRBJ2-2, with a weak D call TRBD2 (5 bases). V was shortened by 0 bases and J by 3 bases, with 9 bases between the two germline ends. Germline CDR1 reads SGDLS; CDR2 reads YYNGEE. The CDR3 sequence is 15 residues long. CDR3 sequence: CASSVGGIDTGELFF. The CDR3 DNA is TGTGCCAGCAGCGTAGGAGGGATCGACACCGGGGAGCTGTTTTTT.

This rearrangement joins TRBV5-6 to TRBJ2-7, with a weak D call TRBD1 (6 bases). The CDR3 spans 15 residues. Germline lookup yields CDR1 SGHDT and CDR2 YYEEEE. Trimming took off 0 bases at V and 4 bases at J, with 14 bases between the two ends. The CDR3 DNA is TGTGCCAGCAGCTTGGATGAGGGCAGGGGATACGAGCAGTACTTC. Protein: CASSLDEGRGYEQYF.

The V call is TRBV18, the J call TRBJ2-5, with no clear D. The end of the DNA fits TRBJ2-7 better, so the J call may be wrong. Germline loops: CDR1 KGHSH, CDR2 LQKENI. The CDR3 extends over 12 amino acids. For the CDR3, the DNA is TGTGCCAGCTCTCCGGACTCCTACGAGCAGTACTTC. Residues: CASSPDSYEQYF.

This chain joins TRBV2 and TRBJ2-1; D ambiguous. Germline CDR1 is SNHLY and CDR2 is FYNNEI. Trimming pared 4 bases from V and 4 bases from J, leaving 11 bases between. This CDR3 is built from 14 residues. CDR3 coding DNA: TGTGCCAGCAGTGTGAGGAAGCCTTACAATGAGCAGTTCTTC. This translates into CASSVRKPYNEQFF. Full variable domain (outside the CDR3, taken from reference TRBV2 and TRBJ2-1): EPEVTQTPSHQVTQMGQEVILRCVPISNHLYFYWYRQILGQKVEFLVSFYNNEISEKSEIFDDQFSVERPDGSNFTLKIRSTKLEDSAMYFCASSVRKPYNEQFFGPGTRLTVL.

V is TRBV5-1 and J is TRBJ2-2; 10 bases match TRBD2. The CDR3 contains 15 residues. V lost 5 bases to trimming and J lost 3 bases; unmatched junction nucleotides: 4. Germline values: CDR1 SGHRS, CDR2 YFSETQ. The CDR3 here is CASRKAGGHTGELFF. The CDR3 region has the DNA TGCGCCAGCAGAAAAGCGGGGGGGCACACCGGGGAGCTGTTTTTT.

Only a few counts were recorded for this clone. This chain connects TRBV5-3 to TRBJ2-7; TRBD1 matches at 7 bases. TRBV5-3 is identified as an open reading frame with a role that is uncertain. The J segment lost 2 bases and the V segment lost 1 base, leaving 3 bases of the junction unmatched. CDR3 length: 14 amino acids. The CDR3 protein is CARSLSDRTYEQYF. The CDR3 nucleotides are TGTGCCAGAAGCTTGTCGGACAGGACCTACGAGCAGTACTTC.

The chain combines TRBV11-3 with TRBJ2-7; TRBD2 matches 12 bases. Germline V gives CDR1 SGHNT, CDR2 YENEEA. This CDR3 has 17 amino acids. V lost 3 bases and J lost 4; bases outside the gene matches: 10. CDR3 sequence reads: CASSLGTSGRSGYEQYF. In DNA form, the CDR3 reads TGTGCCAGCAGCTTGGGAACTAGCGGGAGGAGCGGGTACGAGCAGTACTTC.

The CDR3 nucleotides read TGTGCCAGCAGCGTAGGAGGGACACTCTCTGGAAACACCATATATTTT. Amino acids: CASSVGGTLSGNTIYF. This chain joins TRBV9 and TRBJ1-3; possibly TRBD1 for D (6 bases). Trimming cost V 0 bases and J 0 bases, with 10 bases left between them. The V gene's germline CDR1 is SGDLS and CDR2 YYNGEE. The CDR3 is 16 residues long.

This chain links TRBV30 with TRBJ2-7, with a weak D call TRBD2 (6 bases). V shed 3 bases and J shed 3 bases, with 12 bases lying between them. There are 13 residues in the CDR3. CDR1 is GTSNPN, CDR2 SVGIG, per germline (reference sequence). The CDR3 DNA follows: TGTGCCTGGAGCGAACCGGGACTCTACGAGCAGTACTTC. It codes for CAWSEPGLYEQYF.

In this sample, this clone turned up once. This sequence joins TRBV21-1 and TRBJ1-1; the table assigns TRBD1, which was not confirmed against the DNA. TRBV21-1 is recorded as a pseudogene. The CDR3 is 16 residues long. In DNA form, the CDR3 reads TGTGCCAGCAGCCATATGGAGCACAGGCCTAACTCTGAAGCTTTCTTT. This encodes CASSHMEHRPNSEAFF.

This clone was observed once. The genes are TRBV15 and TRBJ2-1; TRBD2 matches at 9 bases. The CDR3 has 16 residues. The V gene end was trimmed by 3 bases and the J gene end by 3 bases; junction bases not matched to a gene: 6. Per the germline V gene, CDR1 is LNHNV and CDR2 is YYDKDF (reference sequence). In DNA form, the CDR3 reads TGTGCCACCAGCAGGGGTCCAGCGGGGGGCTACAATGAGCAGTTCTTC. It translates to CATSRGPAGGYNEQFF.

The J gene is TRBJ1-5, the V gene TRBV6-5; unclear D gene. V gave up 0 bases and J gave up 0 bases, with 6 bases separating them. Germline assignment: CDR1 MNHEY and CDR2 SVGAGI. The CDR3 has 15 residues. Here the CDR3 reads CASSYSPYSNQPQHF. Here the CDR3 DNA reads TGTGCCAGCAGTTACTCCCCCTATAGCAATCAGCCCCAGCATTTT.

The V call is TRBV9, the J call TRBJ2-3; a weak D match, TRBD1 (6 bases). CDR3 length: 15 amino acids. CDR1 is SGDLS and CDR2 is YYNGEE in the germline V gene. V lost 4 bases and J 4 bases, leaving 16 bases between the germline ends. DNA for the CDR3: TGTGCCAGCAGCACCACCGGGACACCGGCAGATACGCAGTATTTT. Its translation: CASSTTGTPADTQYF.

V usage is TRBV5-1 and J usage is TRBJ2-3; a possible D gene is TRBD2 (7 bases). The ends were cut back, 0 bases at V and 5 bases at J, with 13 bases in the middle. Per the germline V gene, CDR1 is SGHRS and CDR2 is YFSETQ. The CDR3 has 15 amino acids. Here the CDR3 DNA reads TGCGCCAGCAGCTTGGACGGGGGGCTGGGAGATACGCAGTATTTT. Residues: CASSLDGGLGDTQYF.

This sequence joins TRBV10-3 and TRBJ2-5; tentative D call: TRBD1 (5 bases). V lost 8 bases to trimming and J lost 1 base, with 14 bases between them. The CDR3 runs to 14 residues. Germline V CDR1 and CDR2: ENHRY, SYGVKD. The CDR3 region has the DNA TGTGCCATCTCGAGGTGGGGCTTCCAAGAGACCCAGTACTTC. Translated, it gives CAISRWGFQETQYF.

The chain couples TRBV27 to TRBJ2-1; 7 bases align to TRBD2. The CDR3 is made up of 17 amino acids. CDR1 and CDR2 from the germline V gene are MNHEY and SMNVEV (reference sequence). Trimming took 2 bases from V and 6 from J; bases not matched to a gene: 13. CDR3 nucleotide sequence: TGTGCCAGCAGTTTACTTTCGACTAGCACGGGTCTCAATGAGCAGTTCTTC. This translates into CASSLLSTSTGLNEQFF.

The chain recombines TRBV19 with TRBJ2-3; the match to TRBD2 covers 15 bases. The CDR3 runs to 18 residues. The J segment lost 3 bases and the V segment lost 5 bases, leaving 9 bases of the junction unmatched. Germline CDR1 reads LNHDA; CDR2 reads SQIVND (reference sequence). CDR3 nucleotides: TGTGCCAGTAGTGCCGGACTAGCGGGGGGGCTTTGGACAGATACGCAGTATTTT. This sequence encodes CASSAGLAGGLWTDTQYF.

This chain uses TRBV30 with TRBJ1-3, with 7 bases that match TRBD1. The germline CDR1 and CDR2 sequences are GTSNPN and SVGIG (reference sequence). CDR3 length: 12 amino acids. The V gene end was trimmed by 5 bases and the J gene end by 9 bases; junction bases not matched to a gene: 7. CDR3 loop: CAWDRAEGTIYF. The DNA for the CDR3 is TGTGCCTGGGACAGGGCGGAAGGCACCATATATTTT.

This clone occurred a few times. The chain couples TRBV7-9 to TRBJ2-7; perhaps TRBD2 as D (6 bases). This CDR3 has 13 residues. V gave up 4 bases and J gave up 5 bases, with 12 bases separating them. The germline gives CDR1 SEHNR, CDR2 FQNEAQ (reference sequence). CDR3 DNA sequence: TGTGCCAGCAGCTCCGTGGGGGGTGACGAGCAGTACTTC. Translated: CASSSVGGDEQYF.

This clone was seen just once. This rearrangement joins TRBV10-3 to TRBJ2-7, with TRBD1 as a possible D gene (5 bases). Germline V gene lookup returns CDR1 ENHRY and CDR2 SYGVKD. V was clipped by 4 bases and J by 3 bases, with 10 bases between them. The CDR3 runs 13 residues. CDR3 sequence (DNA): TGTGCCATCAGTGGTAGTCAGGGCTACGAGCAGTACTTC. Protein sequence: CAISGSQGYEQYF.

The chain links TRBV19 to TRBJ1-1; 10 bases map to TRBD1. The CDR3 covers 15 residues. The ends lost 4 bases at V and 4 bases at J; junction bases unmatched: 6. Germline lookup yields CDR1 LNHDA and CDR2 SQIVND (reference sequence). The CDR3 loop reads CASSTRRDRGTEAFF. The CDR3 DNA sequence: TGTGCCAGTAGTACCCGAAGGGACAGGGGCACTGAAGCTTTCTTT. The complete variable domain, with remaining parts taken from reference TRBV19 and TRBJ1-1, reads DGGITQSPKYLFRKEGQNVTLSCEQNLNHDAMYWYRQDPGQGLRLIYYSQIVNDFQKGDIAEGYSVSREKKESFPLTVTSAQKNPTAFYLCASSTRRDRGTEAFFGQGTRLTVV.

The rearrangement links TRBV29-1 to TRBJ1-2; 8 bases fit TRBD1. Germline loops: CDR1 SQVTM, CDR2 ANQGSEA. The CDR3 is 12 residues long. V trimming: 7 bases; J trimming: 2 bases; junction bases outside the gene matches: 3. The CDR3 loop is CSGGQDNYGYTF. CDR3 bases: TGCAGCGGGGGACAGGACAACTATGGCTACACCTTC.

In DNA, the CDR3 is TGTGCCAGCAGCTTAAACCTAGCGGGGAACTACAATGAGCAGTTCTTC. This encodes CASSLNLAGNYNEQFF. The chain joins TRBV7-8 to TRBJ2-1; 9 bases fit TRBD2. The germline gives CDR1 SGHVS, CDR2 FQNEAQ. The CDR3 covers 16 residues. V lost 2 bases and J lost 3; bases outside the gene matches: 5.

V usage is TRBV2 and J usage is TRBJ2-5; 12 bases match TRBD1. The trim removed 6 bases at V and 2 bases at J, leaving 4 bases unmatched. The germline V gene has CDR1 SNHLY and CDR2 FYNNEI. The CDR3 is 15 residues long. The CDR3: CASSRDRGLQETQYF. The DNA of the CDR3 is TGTGCCAGCAGCAGGGACAGGGGGCTTCAAGAGACCCAGTACTTC.

The chain is built from TRBV5-8 and TRBJ1-2; D remains unclear. CDR1 is SGHTS and CDR2 is YDEGEE in the germline V gene. Trimming pared 3 bases from V and 2 bases from J, leaving 8 bases between. This CDR3 contains 13 residues. CDR3 sequence: CASSSDTNYGYTF. The CDR3 bases are TGTGCCAGCAGCTCCGACACGAACTATGGCTACACCTTC.